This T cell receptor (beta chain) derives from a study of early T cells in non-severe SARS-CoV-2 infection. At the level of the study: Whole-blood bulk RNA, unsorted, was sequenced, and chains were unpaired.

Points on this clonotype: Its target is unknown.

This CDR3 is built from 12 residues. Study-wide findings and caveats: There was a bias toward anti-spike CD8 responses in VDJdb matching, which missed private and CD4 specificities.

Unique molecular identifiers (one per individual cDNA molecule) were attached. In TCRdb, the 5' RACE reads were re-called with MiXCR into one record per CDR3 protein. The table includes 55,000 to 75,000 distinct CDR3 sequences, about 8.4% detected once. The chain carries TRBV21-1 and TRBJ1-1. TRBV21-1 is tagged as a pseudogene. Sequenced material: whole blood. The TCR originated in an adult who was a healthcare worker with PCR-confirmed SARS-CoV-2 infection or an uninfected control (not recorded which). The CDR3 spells CASSKESTEAFF. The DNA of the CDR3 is TGTGCCAGCAGCAAAGAGAGCACTGAAGCTTTCTTT.